This entry lists 18 T cell receptor beta chains sequenced from one sample in a study of beta chain features in type 1 diabetes. These receptors' antigens are unknown. Study observations and caveats: Significant though moderate, a shortening of TCRB CDR3s appeared in all four CD4+ subsets of Type 1 diabetes patients.

The isolated RNA, all of it, was reverse transcribed, so expressed TCRB transcripts were what got sequenced. The method was immunoSEQ multiplex PCR; TCRdb's version includes in-frame clones alone and lacks a portion of them. The sample lists under 300,000 clones, approximately 16% occurring once. What was sequenced was naive CD4+ T cells from blood. All receptors come from a man aged 25-40 years with type 1 diabetes.

This clone has a handful of counts. V and J are TRBV30 and TRBJ1-4; D not resolved. Germline loops: CDR1 GTSNPN, CDR2 SVGIG (reference sequence). V gave up 0 bases and J gave up 6 bases, with 20 bases separating them. The CDR3 covers 17 residues. In DNA form, the CDR3 reads TGTGCCTGGAGTGTATCCAGAAGTGGAATAGCGGATGAAAAACTGTTTTTT. Translation: CAWSVSRSGIADEKLFF.

The chain recombines TRBV7-9 with TRBJ2-7, with TRBD1 as a possible D gene (5 bases). CDR1 is SEHNR, CDR2 FQNEAQ, per germline (reference sequence). The CDR3 loop spans 16 amino acids. Trimming shortened V by 2 bases and J by 4 bases, and 18 bases separated the two germline ends. The CDR3 region is CASSLISIGARYEQYF. As DNA, the CDR3 is TGTGCCAGCAGCTTAATCAGCATTGGGGCCAGGTACGAGCAGTACTTC. Drawing the rest from reference TRBV7-9 and TRBJ2-7, the complete variable domain is DTGVSQNPRHKITKRGQNVTFRCDPISEHNRLYWYRQTLGQGPEFLTYFQNEAQLEKSRLLSDRFSAERPKGSFSTLEIQRTEQGDSAMYLCASSLISIGARYEQYFGPGTRLTVT.

The V gene is TRBV6-1, the J gene TRBJ2-7; TRBD1 matches 8 bases. The germline V gene encodes CDR1 MNHNS and CDR2 SASEGT. The CDR3 is 13 amino acids. The ends lost 4 bases at V and 6 bases at J; junction bases unmatched: 5. The CDR3 sequence is CASSVTGGSEQYF. The CDR3, as DNA: TGTGCCAGCAGTGTCACAGGGGGAAGCGAGCAGTACTTC.

The rearrangement links TRBV2 to TRBJ1-5; D might be TRBD1 (6 bases). CDR3 length: 14 residues. V shed 9 bases and J shed 3 bases, with 15 bases lying between them. The germline gives CDR1 SNHLY, CDR2 FYNNEI. In nucleotides, the CDR3 is TGTGCCAGTTCGGGGGCAGGGCCCAATCAGCCCCAGCATTTT. Its translation is CASSGAGPNQPQHF.

This clone was seen a few times. The genes are TRBV9 and TRBJ2-3; 10 nucleotides match TRBD2. Looked up from germline, CDR1 is SGDLS and CDR2 is YYNGEE. The CDR3 totals 16 residues. The V and J ends lost 0 bases and 4 bases, in that order; junction bases with no gene match: 5. The CDR3 loop is CASSVGSSGSSDTQYF. DNA of the CDR3: TGTGCCAGCAGCGTAGGGTCTAGCGGGAGCTCAGATACGCAGTATTTT.

Only one count was recorded for this clone. The V call is TRBV2, the J call TRBJ2-5; 7 bases agree with TRBD1. CDR1 SNHLY and CDR2 FYNNEI come from the germline V gene. The CDR3 spans 16 residues. V lost 5 bases, J lost 4 bases, and 13 bases stayed unmatched. CDR3 DNA: TGTGCCAGCAGTTTGACAGGGAAAGGCCCAGGAGAGACCCAGTACTTC. It specifies CASSLTGKGPGETQYF.

This clone was seen a handful of times. CDR3 residues: CASPLLRYGTGFNTDTQYF. The CDR3 DNA sequence: TGTGCTAGTCCCCTCTTAAGATACGGGACAGGTTTTAACACAGATACGCAGTATTTT. The rearrangement links TRBV12-5 to TRBJ2-3, with 8 bases matching TRBD1. J gave up 2 bases and V 8 bases, and 21 bases lay outside the gene matches. CDR3 size: 19 residues. Germline lookup yields CDR1 LGHNT and CDR2 FRNRAP. The variable domain in full, completed from reference TRBV12-5 and TRBJ2-3, reads DARVTQTPRHKVTEMGQEVTMRCQPILGHNTVFWYRQTMMQGLELLAYFRNRAPLDDSGMPKDRFSAEMPDATLATLKIQPSEPRDSAVYFCASPLLRYGTGFNTDTQYFGPGTRLTVL.

This clone came up a few times. The V call is TRBV7-9, the J call TRBJ1-2, with D unclear. The CDR3 sequence is 13 residues long. V lost 5 bases to trimming and J lost 1 base, with 8 bases between them. Germline V gene data show CDR1 as SEHNR and CDR2 as FQNEAQ (reference sequence). The DNA for the CDR3 is TGTGCCAGCAGCCCCCCGGTTAACTATGGCTACACCTTC. Its protein product is CASSPPVNYGYTF. Filled out from reference TRBV7-9 and TRBJ1-2, the complete variable domain reads DTGVSQNPRHKITKRGQNVTFRCDPISEHNRLYWYRQTLGQGPEFLTYFQNEAQLEKSRLLSDRFSAERPKGSFSTLEIQRTEQGDSAMYLCASSPPVNYGYTFGSGTRLTVV.

The chain links TRBV7-9 to TRBJ2-3; no definite D call. Germline assignment: CDR1 SEHNR and CDR2 FQNEAQ (reference sequence). CDR3 size: 12 residues. V dropped 1 base and J dropped 9 bases, with 8 bases sitting between them. CDR3 sequence reads: CASSLDRGTQYF. In DNA, the CDR3 is TGTGCCAGCAGCTTAGACAGAGGCACGCAGTATTTT.

In this sample, this clone turned up a few times. The J gene is TRBJ2-5, the V gene TRBV6-5; D may be TRBD2 (5 bases). The V end was cut by 2 bases, the J end by 6 bases, with 10 bases between. Germline CDR1 and CDR2: MNHEY and SVGAGI. CDR3 length: 13 amino acids. The CDR3, as DNA: TGTGCCAGCAGTTACGACTATGAGAAGACCCAGTACTTC. Amino acid sequence: CASSYDYEKTQYF.

The rearrangement joins TRBV7-2 to TRBJ2-7; D is possibly TRBD1 (5 bases). The CDR3 length is 18 residues. Germline CDR1 reads SGHTA; CDR2 reads FQGNSA. Trimming stripped 1 base from V and 0 bases from J, with 19 bases between. CDR3 nucleotides: TGTGCCAGCAGCTTAGAGTCTGTCGGACAAGTCACCTCCTACGAGCAGTACTTC. Protein: CASSLESVGQVTSYEQYF. The variable domain in full, with the rest retrieved from reference TRBV7-2 and TRBJ2-7, is GAGVSQSPSNKVTEKGKDVELRCDPISGHTALYWYRQSLGQGLEFLIYFQGNSAPDKSGLPSDRFSAERTGGSVSTLTIQRTQQEDSAVYLCASSLESVGQVTSYEQYFGPGTRLTVT.

The chain has TRBV29-1 and TRBJ1-1; 7 nucleotides agree with TRBD1. The V and J ends lost 4 bases and 4 bases, in that order; junction bases with no gene match: 6. This CDR3 contains 13 residues. Germline V gene lookup returns CDR1 SQVTM and CDR2 ANQGSEA. CDR3 DNA sequence: TGCAGCGTTGCCACAGGGGTATTCACTGAAGCTTTCTTT. Translated: CSVATGVFTEAFF. Full variable domain (outside the CDR3, taken from reference TRBV29-1 and TRBJ1-1): SAVISQKPSRDICQRGTSLTIQCQVDSQVTMMFWYRQQPGQSLTLIATANQGSEATYESGFVIDKFPISRPNLTFSTLTVSNMSPEDSSIYLCSVATGVFTEAFFGQGTRLTVV.

This clone was detected only a few times. This chain uses TRBV4-2 with TRBJ2-1; no firm D call. This CDR3 has 16 amino acids. V lost 6 bases and J 6 bases, leaving 21 bases between the germline ends. Germline loops: CDR1 LGHNA, CDR2 YNFKEQ. The CDR3: CASSLHQANDINEQFF. In DNA form, the CDR3 reads TGTGCCAGCAGTTTACATCAGGCTAACGACATCAATGAGCAGTTCTTC.

The chain is built from TRBV18 and TRBJ2-1; 11 nucleotides align to TRBD2. The CDR3 is made up of 15 amino acids. Germline V gene lookup returns CDR1 KGHSH and CDR2 LQKENI. V shed 3 bases and J 4 bases; nucleotides not matched to a gene: 2. The CDR3 region is CASSPSSGRYNEQFF. The CDR3 bases are TGTGCCAGCTCACCTTCTAGCGGGAGGTACAATGAGCAGTTCTTC.

The chain has TRBV7-9 and TRBJ2-3, with 10 bases that match TRBD2. Germline assignment: CDR1 SEHNR and CDR2 FQNEAQ (reference sequence). V shed 1 base, J shed 5 bases, and the junction held 3 bases outside the gene matches. The CDR3 loop spans 15 amino acids. The CDR3 region is CASSLDASGRDTQYF. Here the CDR3 DNA reads TGTGCCAGCAGCTTAGATGCTAGCGGGAGAGATACGCAGTATTTT.

DNA for the CDR3: TGTGCCAGCAGCTTGTATGCGGGAGGGCCGCGGAATGAGCAGTTCTTC. Translating gives CASSLYAGGPRNEQFF. The chain recombines TRBV5-4 with TRBJ2-1, with 9 bases that match TRBD2. The V segment lost 1 base and the J segment 7 bases; nucleotides outside the gene matches: 9. The CDR3 runs 16 residues. The germline CDR1 and CDR2 sequences are SGHNT and YYREEE (reference sequence).

A few counts support this clone. The chain combines TRBV5-1 with TRBJ2-3; D gene uncertain. Between the trimmed V and J ends, which lost 3 bases and 2 bases, there was a span of 13 bases. Germline V lookup: CDR1 SGHRS, CDR2 YFSETQ. CDR3 length: 15 amino acids. DNA of the CDR3: TGCGCCAGCAGCTCTCACGGTGTTACCACAGATACGCAGTATTTT. It yields the protein CASSSHGVTTDTQYF.

This clone appeared a few times. The rearrangement uses TRBV29-1 and TRBJ2-1; possibly TRBD1 for D (6 bases). Germline-derived CDR1 and CDR2 are SQVTM and ANQGSEA. The CDR3 is made up of 14 amino acids. V gave up 7 bases and J gave up 6 bases, with 19 bases separating them. The CDR3 DNA follows: TGCAGCGGCAGGGGTCTCCCAGGTGGCAATGAGCAGTTCTTC. This gives the protein CSGRGLPGGNEQFF.